A selection of T cell receptor beta chains follows, all from one sample in a study of regulatory T cells in long-lasting Graves disease. Using its own MiXCR run on the multiplex PCR reads, TCRdb lists one record per CDR3 protein. This sample has about 240,000 distinct CDR3 sequences, with 20% found just once. Material: peripheral blood mononuclear cells (PBMCs), obtained at new diagnosis, from a patient treated with antithyroid drugs. The receptors originated from a female donor with Graves disease. Each CDR3 is given with its conserved first and last residue. The order of the fields is D gene, V gene, J gene, clone size, CDR3 protein, CDR3 DNA. A D gene is named only where the DNA matches it firmly. The listing skips clone size in some rows; elsewhere it reads once, few, many or a size class.

TRBD1,TRBV10-3,TRBJ1-5,many,CAISDSGGPNQPQHF,TGTGCCATCAGTGACTCAGGGGGACCGAATCAGCCCCAGCATTTT
-,TRBV19,TRBJ2-7,few,CASSIIISYEQYF,TGTGCCAGTAGTATTATCATCTCCTACGAGCAGTACTTC
TRBD1,TRBV7-3,TRBJ1-1,once,CASSDPSTGGTEAFF,TGTGCCAGCAGCGACCCTTCCACAGGGGGCACTGAAGCTTTCTTT
-,TRBV7-2,TRBJ1-2,many,CASSLGPGAGYGYTF,TGTGCCAGCAGCTTAGGTCCGGGGGCGGGCTATGGCTACACCTTC
TRBD2,TRBV27,TRBJ2-1,many,CASKLAGNYNEQFF,TGTGCCAGCAAGCTAGCGGGGAACTACAATGAGCAGTTCTTC
-,TRBV11-2,TRBJ2-3,many,CASSFWGADTQYF,TGTGCCAGCAGCTTCTGGGGCGCAGATACGCAGTATTTT
TRBD1,TRBV20-1,TRBJ1-4,-,CSASKGAGNEKLFF,TGCAGTGCTAGTAAGGGGGCTGGTAATGAAAAACTGTTTTTT
-,TRBV5-4,TRBJ2-7,-,CASSSKLGGWGLSSYEQYF,TGTGCCAGCAGCTCTAAACTAGGTGGATGGGGACTTAGCTCCTACGAGCAGTACTTC
-,TRBV2,TRBJ1-3,many,CASSDTAGAAGNTIYF,TGTGCCAGCAGTGACACAGCAGGGGCGGCTGGAAACACCATATATTTT
TRBD2,TRBV20-1,TRBJ2-3,many,CSARDSGGPQSTDTQYF,TGCAGTGCTAGGGATAGCGGGGGACCCCAAAGCACAGATACGCAGTATTTT
-,TRBV5-1,TRBJ2-2,many,CASARGPGELFF,TGCGCCAGCGCCCGGGGTCCCGGGGAGCTGTTTTTT
-,TRBV5-1,TRBJ2-7,many,CASRAAGPEEQYF,TGCGCCAGCAGGGCAGCTGGACCGGAGGAGCAGTACTTC
TRBD2,TRBV4-3,TRBJ2-3,many,CASGPGGAGDTQYF,TGCGCCAGCGGACCGGGGGGAGCGGGAGATACGCAGTATTTT
-,TRBV19,TRBJ1-5,-,CASSIVGQINQPQHF,TGTGCCAGTAGTATAGTAGGACAGATCAATCAGCCCCAGCATTTT
-,TRBV28,TRBJ2-3,-,CASSLRVQSTDTQYF,TGTGCCAGCAGTTTAAGGGTCCAGTCCACAGATACGCAGTATTTT
TRBD2,TRBV7-8,TRBJ2-5,many,CASSFDLAEETQYF,TGTGCCAGCAGCTTCGACCTAGCGGAAGAGACCCAGTACTTC
-,TRBV24-1,TRBJ2-3,many,CATSDSRGRDTQYF,TGTGCCACCAGTGATTCCAGGGGAAGAGATACGCAGTATTTT
-,TRBV6-1,TRBJ1-2,many,CASSETGYYGYTF,TGTGCCAGCAGTGAAACCGGGTACTATGGCTACACCTTC
-,TRBV7-2,TRBJ2-5,many,CASSEGYQETQYF,TGTGCCAGCAGCGAGGGATACCAAGAGACCCAGTACTTC
-,TRBV20-1,TRBJ2-3,many,CSARDQGSGTDTQYF,TGCAGTGCTAGAGATCAAGGGAGCGGCACAGATACGCAGTATTTT
-,TRBV6-2/TRBV6-3,TRBJ2-7,many,CASSYGNAAGDEQYF,TGTGCCAGCAGTTACGGGAACGCCGCCGGGGACGAGCAGTACTTC
-,TRBV7-2,TRBJ1-2,many,CASSRRESTKGYTF,TGTGCCAGCAGCCGGAGAGAGAGCACTAAGGGCTACACCTTC
-,TRBV3-1,TRBJ1-4,-,CASSQWDTSGRGEKLFF,TGTGCCAGCAGCCAGTGGGATACATCCGGGCGAGGTGAAAAACTGTTTTTT
-,TRBV18,TRBJ1-4,many,CASSDSYSANEKLFF,TGTGCCAGCTCGGACAGCTATTCGGCTAATGAAAAACTGTTTTTT